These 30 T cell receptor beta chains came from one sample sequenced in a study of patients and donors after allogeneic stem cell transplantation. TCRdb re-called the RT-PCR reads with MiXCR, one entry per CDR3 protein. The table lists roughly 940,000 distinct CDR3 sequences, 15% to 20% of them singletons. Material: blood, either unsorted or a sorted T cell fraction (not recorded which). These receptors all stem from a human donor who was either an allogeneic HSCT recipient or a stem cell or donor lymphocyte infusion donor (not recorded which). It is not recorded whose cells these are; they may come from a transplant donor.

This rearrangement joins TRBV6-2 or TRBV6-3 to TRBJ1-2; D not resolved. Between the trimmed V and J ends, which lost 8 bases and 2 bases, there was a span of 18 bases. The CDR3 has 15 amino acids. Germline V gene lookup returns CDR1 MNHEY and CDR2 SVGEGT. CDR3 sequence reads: CASGSRQELNYGYTF. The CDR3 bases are TGTGCCAGCGGTTCCCGGCAGGAACTAAACTATGGCTACACCTTC.

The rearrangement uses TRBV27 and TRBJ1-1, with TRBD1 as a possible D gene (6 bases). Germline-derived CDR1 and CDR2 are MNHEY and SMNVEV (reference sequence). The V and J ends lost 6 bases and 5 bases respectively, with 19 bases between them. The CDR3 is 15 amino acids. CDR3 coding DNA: TGTGCCAGCAGCAAAAGGGCAGGGGTGGTGACTGAAGCTTTCTTT. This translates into CASSKRAGVVTEAFF.

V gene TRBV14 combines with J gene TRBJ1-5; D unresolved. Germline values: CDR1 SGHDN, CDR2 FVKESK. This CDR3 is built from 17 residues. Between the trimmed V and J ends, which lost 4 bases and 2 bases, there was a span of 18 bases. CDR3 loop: CASSPGIFLIGNQPQHF. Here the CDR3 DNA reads TGTGCCAGCAGCCCCGGGATTTTTCTTATAGGCAATCAGCCCCAGCATTTT.

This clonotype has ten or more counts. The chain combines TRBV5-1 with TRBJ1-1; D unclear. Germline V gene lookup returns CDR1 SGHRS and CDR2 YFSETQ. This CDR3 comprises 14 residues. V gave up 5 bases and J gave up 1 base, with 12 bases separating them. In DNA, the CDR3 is TGCGCCAGCAGGATATTCGCCGCGAACACTGAAGCTTTCTTT. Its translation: CASRIFAANTEAFF.

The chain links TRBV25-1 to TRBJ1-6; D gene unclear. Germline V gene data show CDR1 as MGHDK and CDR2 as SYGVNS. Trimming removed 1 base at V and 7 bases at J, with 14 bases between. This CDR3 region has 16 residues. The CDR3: CASSELGREGNSPLHF. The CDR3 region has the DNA TGTGCCAGCAGTGAATTGGGAAGGGAGGGCAATTCACCCCTCCACTTT.

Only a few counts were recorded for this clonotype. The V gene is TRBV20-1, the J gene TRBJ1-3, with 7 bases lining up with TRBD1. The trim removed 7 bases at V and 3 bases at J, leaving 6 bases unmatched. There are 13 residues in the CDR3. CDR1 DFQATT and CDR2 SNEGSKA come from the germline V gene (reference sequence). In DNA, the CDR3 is TGCAGTGGTATTAGACAGGGTGGAAACACCATATATTTT. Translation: CSGIRQGGNTIYF.

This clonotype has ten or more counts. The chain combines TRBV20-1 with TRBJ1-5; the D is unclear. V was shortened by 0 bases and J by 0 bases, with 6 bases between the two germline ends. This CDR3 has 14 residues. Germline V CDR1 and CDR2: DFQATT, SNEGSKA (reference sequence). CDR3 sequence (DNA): TGCAGTGCTAGAGAACCGTTTAGCAATCAGCCCCAGCATTTT. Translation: CSAREPFSNQPQHF.

The CDR3 DNA sequence: TGTGCCAGCAGCGTAGCGTCTTTATCGGGAGGTGGGGAGACCCAGTACTTC. It encodes CASSVASLSGGGETQYF. The rearrangement joins TRBV9 to TRBJ2-5; 7 nucleotides match TRBD2. V was pared by 0 bases and J by 5 bases, with 13 bases of the junction left unmatched. The CDR3 contains 17 residues. The germline CDR1 and CDR2 sequences are SGDLS and YYNGEE.

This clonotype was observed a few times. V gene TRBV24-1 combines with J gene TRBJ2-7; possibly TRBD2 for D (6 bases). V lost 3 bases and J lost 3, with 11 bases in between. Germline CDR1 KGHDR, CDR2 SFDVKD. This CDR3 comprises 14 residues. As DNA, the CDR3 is TGTGCCACCAGTGATCCTAGCGAGGGCTACGAGCAGTACTTC. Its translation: CATSDPSEGYEQYF.

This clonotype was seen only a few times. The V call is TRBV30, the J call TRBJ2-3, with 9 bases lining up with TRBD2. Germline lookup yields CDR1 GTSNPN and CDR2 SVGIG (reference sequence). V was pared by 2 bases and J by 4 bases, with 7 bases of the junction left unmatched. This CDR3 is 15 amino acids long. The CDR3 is CAWSPLAGFSDTQYF. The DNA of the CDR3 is TGTGCCTGGAGTCCTCTAGCGGGATTTTCAGATACGCAGTATTTT.

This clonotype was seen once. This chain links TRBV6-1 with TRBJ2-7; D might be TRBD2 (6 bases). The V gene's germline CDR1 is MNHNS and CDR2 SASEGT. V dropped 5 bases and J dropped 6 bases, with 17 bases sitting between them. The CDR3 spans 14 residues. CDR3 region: CASSQSPQGGEQYF. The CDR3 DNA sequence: TGTGCCAGCAGTCAGTCGCCTCAGGGAGGCGAGCAGTACTTC.

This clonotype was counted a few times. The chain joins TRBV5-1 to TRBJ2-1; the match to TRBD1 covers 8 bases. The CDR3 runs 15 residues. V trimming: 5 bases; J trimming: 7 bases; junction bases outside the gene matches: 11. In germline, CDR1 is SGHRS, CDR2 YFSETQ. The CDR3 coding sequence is TGCGCCAGCAGTCCACAGGGGGGAAAGGGAAATGAGCAGTTCTTC. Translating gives CASSPQGGKGNEQFF. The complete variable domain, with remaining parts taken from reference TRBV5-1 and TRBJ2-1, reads KAGVTQTPRYLIKTRGQQVTLSCSPISGHRSVSWYQQTPGQGLQFLFEYFSETQRNKGNFPGRFSGRQFSNSRSEMNVSTLELGDSALYLCASSPQGGKGNEQFFGPGTRLTVL.

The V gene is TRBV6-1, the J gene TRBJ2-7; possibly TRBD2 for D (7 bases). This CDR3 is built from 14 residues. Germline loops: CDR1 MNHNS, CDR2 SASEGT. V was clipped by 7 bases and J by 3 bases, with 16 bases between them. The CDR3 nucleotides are TGTGCCAGCATTTTAAGGCGGGGGCTCTACGAGCAGTACTTC. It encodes CASILRRGLYEQYF.

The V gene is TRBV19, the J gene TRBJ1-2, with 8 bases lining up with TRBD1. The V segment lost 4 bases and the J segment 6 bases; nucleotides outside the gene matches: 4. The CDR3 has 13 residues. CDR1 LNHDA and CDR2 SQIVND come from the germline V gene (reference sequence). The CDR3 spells CASSSPRGHGYTF. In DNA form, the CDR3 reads TGTGCCAGTAGTAGCCCCAGGGGGCATGGCTACACCTTC.

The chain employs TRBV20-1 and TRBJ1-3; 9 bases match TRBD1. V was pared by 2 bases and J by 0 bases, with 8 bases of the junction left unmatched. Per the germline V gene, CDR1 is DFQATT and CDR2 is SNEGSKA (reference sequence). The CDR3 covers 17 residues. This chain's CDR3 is CSARPSGQGSSGNTIYF. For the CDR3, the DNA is TGCAGTGCTAGACCGTCGGGACAGGGCAGCTCTGGAAACACCATATATTTT.

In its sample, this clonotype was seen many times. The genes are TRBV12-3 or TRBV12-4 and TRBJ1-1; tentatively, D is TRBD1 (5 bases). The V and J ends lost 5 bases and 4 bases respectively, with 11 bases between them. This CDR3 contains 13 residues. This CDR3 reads CASSPQGATEAFF. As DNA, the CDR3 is TGTGCCAGCAGTCCTCAGGGTGCCACTGAAGCTTTCTTT.

The DNA of the CDR3 is TGCGCCAGCAGCTTGGATGGACAGGTGAATCAGCCCCAGCATTTT. Translating it yields CASSLDGQVNQPQHF. This chain uses TRBV5-1 with TRBJ1-5; 7 bases are shared with TRBD1. Losses at the gene ends were 0 bases for V and 4 bases for J; bases not matched to a gene: 4. CDR3 size: 15 residues. The germline CDR1 and CDR2 sequences are SGHRS and YFSETQ.

CDR3 nucleotides: TGCAGTGCGCTTTCGGGGGTTAGCAATCAGCCCCAGCATTTT. Its translation is CSALSGVSNQPQHF. V and J are TRBV20-1 and TRBJ1-5; tentative D call: TRBD1 (5 bases). Germline CDR1 DFQATT, CDR2 SNEGSKA (reference sequence). The germline V and J ends were trimmed by 6 bases and 0 bases, with 12 bases remaining between them. This CDR3 contains 14 residues.

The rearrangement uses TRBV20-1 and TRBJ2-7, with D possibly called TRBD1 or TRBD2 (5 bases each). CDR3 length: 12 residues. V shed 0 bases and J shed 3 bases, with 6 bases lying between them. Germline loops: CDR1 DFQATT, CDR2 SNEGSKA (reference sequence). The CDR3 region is CSARERGYEQYF. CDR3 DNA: TGCAGTGCTAGAGAGAGGGGCTACGAGCAGTACTTC.

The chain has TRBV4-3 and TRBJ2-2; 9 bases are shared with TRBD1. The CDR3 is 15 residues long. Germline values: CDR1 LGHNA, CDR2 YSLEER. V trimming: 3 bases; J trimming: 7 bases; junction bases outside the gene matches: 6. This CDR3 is CASSHKTGGHGELFF. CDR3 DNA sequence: TGCGCCAGCAGCCATAAAACAGGGGGCCACGGGGAGCTGTTTTTT.

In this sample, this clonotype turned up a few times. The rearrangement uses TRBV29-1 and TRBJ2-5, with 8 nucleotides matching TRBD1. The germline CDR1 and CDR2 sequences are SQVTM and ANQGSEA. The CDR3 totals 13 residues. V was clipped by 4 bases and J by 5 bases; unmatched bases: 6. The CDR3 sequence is CSVAPRGQETQYF. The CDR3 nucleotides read TGCAGCGTTGCCCCCAGGGGGCAGGAGACCCAGTACTTC.

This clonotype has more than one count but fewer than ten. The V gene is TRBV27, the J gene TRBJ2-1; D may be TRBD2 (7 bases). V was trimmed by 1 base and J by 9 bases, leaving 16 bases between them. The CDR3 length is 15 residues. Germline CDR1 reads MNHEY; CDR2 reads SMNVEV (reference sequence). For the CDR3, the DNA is TGTGCCAGCAGTTTATGGGTTAGGGGGGGCGGTGAGCAGTTCTTC. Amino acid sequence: CASSLWVRGGGEQFF.

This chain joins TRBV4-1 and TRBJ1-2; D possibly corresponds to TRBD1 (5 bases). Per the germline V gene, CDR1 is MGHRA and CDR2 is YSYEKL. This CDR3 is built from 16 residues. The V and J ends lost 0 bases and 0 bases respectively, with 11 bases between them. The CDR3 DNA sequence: TGCGCCAGCAGCCAAGATGAACAGGCCGCTAACTATGGCTACACCTTC. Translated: CASSQDEQAANYGYTF.

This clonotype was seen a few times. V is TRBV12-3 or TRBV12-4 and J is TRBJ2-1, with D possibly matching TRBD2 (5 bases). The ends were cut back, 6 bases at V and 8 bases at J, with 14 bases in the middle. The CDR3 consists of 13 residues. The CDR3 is CASSRGRRDEQFF. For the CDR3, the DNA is TGTGCCAGCAGCCGAGGGAGACGTGATGAGCAGTTCTTC.

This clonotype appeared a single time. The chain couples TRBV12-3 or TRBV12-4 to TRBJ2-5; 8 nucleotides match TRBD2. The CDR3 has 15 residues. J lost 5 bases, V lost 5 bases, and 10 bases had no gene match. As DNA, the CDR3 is TGTGCCAGCAGTCTACCGGGACTAGATCGGGAGACCCAGTACTTC. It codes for CASSLPGLDRETQYF.

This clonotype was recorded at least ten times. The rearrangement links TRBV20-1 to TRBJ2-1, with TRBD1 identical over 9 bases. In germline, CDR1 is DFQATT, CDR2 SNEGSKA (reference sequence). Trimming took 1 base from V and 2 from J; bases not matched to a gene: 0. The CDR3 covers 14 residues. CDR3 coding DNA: TGCAGTGCTAGAGGACAGGGGGCCTACAATGAGCAGTTCTTC. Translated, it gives CSARGQGAYNEQFF.

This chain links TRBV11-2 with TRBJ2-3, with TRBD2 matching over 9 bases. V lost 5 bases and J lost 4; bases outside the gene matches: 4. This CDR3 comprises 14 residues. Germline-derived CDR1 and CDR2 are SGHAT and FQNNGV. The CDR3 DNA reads TGTGCCAGCAGCCCTAGCGGGGTGGCAGATACGCAGTATTTT. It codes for CASSPSGVADTQYF.

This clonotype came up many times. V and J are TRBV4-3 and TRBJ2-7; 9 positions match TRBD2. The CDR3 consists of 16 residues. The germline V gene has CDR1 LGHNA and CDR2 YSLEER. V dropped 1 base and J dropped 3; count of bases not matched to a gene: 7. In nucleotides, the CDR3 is TGCGCCAGCAGCCAAGTCGTAGCGGGGGTAAACTACGAGCAGTACTTC. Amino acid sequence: CASSQVVAGVNYEQYF.

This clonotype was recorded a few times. In nucleotides, the CDR3 is TGTGCCAGTAGTCACCCAGGAGATTCCTACGAGCAGTACTTC. Amino acid sequence: CASSHPGDSYEQYF. The gene calls are TRBV19 and TRBJ2-7; no clear D. V shed 5 bases and J shed 1 base, with 12 bases lying between them. The germline CDR1 and CDR2 sequences are LNHDA and SQIVND (reference sequence). CDR3 length: 14 amino acids.

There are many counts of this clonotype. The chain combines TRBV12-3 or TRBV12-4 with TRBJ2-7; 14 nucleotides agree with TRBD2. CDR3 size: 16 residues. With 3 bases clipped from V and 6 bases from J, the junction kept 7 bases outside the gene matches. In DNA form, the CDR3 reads TGTGCCAGCAGTTTCCTGACTAGCGGGGGGGTTAGCGAGCAGTACTTC. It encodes CASSFLTSGGVSEQYF.